This passage covers 22 T cell receptor beta chains from one sample sequenced in a study of control samples from healthy donors and cancer patients (dated by TCRdb to 2018 to 2021). The library was prepared using the immunoSEQ multiplex PCR assay. TCRdb provides this immuneACCESS table in a form limited to in-frame rearrangements. Some clones are lacking; in checked studies, under half of them reflect an unresolved V gene, and why the rest are absent is not known. Here the sample has about 220,000 clones; 85% to 95% occur a single time. The ten largest account for 1.5% of the sample. Source material: blood. Receptors originate from a man aged 50 to 60 in good health.

This clone was observed a handful of times. This chain connects TRBV4-3 to TRBJ2-2; 9 bases are shared with TRBD2. The CDR3 is 17 residues long. Per germline, CDR1 LGHNA and CDR2 YSLEER. V lost 0 bases to trimming and J lost 6 bases; unmatched junction nucleotides: 8. CDR3 in DNA: TGCGCCAGCAGCCAAGAGTACGCGGGGGGGCGATCCGGGGAGCTGTTTTTT. Protein sequence: CASSQEYAGGRSGELFF.

For the CDR3, the DNA is TGCAGTGCCCGGTTCACAGATACGCAGTATTTT. It translates to CSARFTDTQYF. The chain is built from TRBV20-1 and TRBJ2-3; no clear D. Germline-derived CDR1 and CDR2 are DFQATT and SNEGSKA (reference sequence). V was shortened by 6 bases and J by 2 bases, with 6 bases between the two germline ends. This CDR3 has 11 residues.

The chain links TRBV5-1 to TRBJ1-1; D is unresolved. The germline V gene has CDR1 SGHRS and CDR2 YFSETQ. The ends were cut back, 4 bases at V and 3 bases at J, with 13 bases in the middle. This CDR3 contains 14 residues. The CDR3 spells CASSQRYSDTEAFF. DNA of the CDR3: TGCGCCAGCAGCCAACGTTACAGTGACACTGAAGCTTTCTTT.

J is TRBJ1-1 and V is TRBV29-1, with 7 bases identical to TRBD1. The CDR3 extends over 16 amino acids. Germline CDR1 and CDR2: SQVTM and ANQGSEA. After removal of 3 bases from V and 5 bases from J, the junction contained 15 bases not matched to a gene. CDR3 in DNA: TGCAGCGTTGAGAGTCTAGGGAGGGGGCGTCGGACTGAAGCTTTCTTT. Residues: CSVESLGRGRRTEAFF.

The chain is built from TRBV5-1 and TRBJ1-1; D uncertain. CDR1 and CDR2 from the germline V gene are SGHRS and YFSETQ. V was trimmed by 5 bases and J by 1 base, leaving 9 bases between them. This CDR3 spans 13 amino acids. The DNA of the CDR3 is TGCGCCAGCAGAAGGCAGTCGAACACTGAAGCTTTCTTT. It codes for CASRRQSNTEAFF. Variable domain in full (rest from reference TRBV5-1 and TRBJ1-1): KAGVTQTPRYLIKTRGQQVTLSCSPISGHRSVSWYQQTPGQGLQFLFEYFSETQRNKGNFPGRFSGRQFSNSRSEMNVSTLELGDSALYLCASRRQSNTEAFFGQGTRLTVV.

The J gene is TRBJ1-1, the V gene TRBV6-6; weak D call: TRBD1 (5 bases). This CDR3 region has 12 residues. Germline CDR1 and CDR2: MNHNY and SVGAGI (reference sequence). Trimming shortened V by 10 bases and J by 1 base, and 10 bases separated the two germline ends. The CDR3 sequence is CATTTANTEAFF. The CDR3 nucleotides are TGTGCCACAACGACAGCGAACACTGAAGCTTTCTTT.

The chain uses TRBV28 and TRBJ2-4, with a tentative D call TRBD1 (5 bases). This CDR3 contains 14 residues. With 3 bases removed from V and 6 bases from J, the gap between germline ends came to 12 bases. Germline loops: CDR1 MDHEN, CDR2 SYDVKM. CDR3 nucleotide sequence: TGTGCCAGCAGTTTTCCAGGGAATGGAAACATTCAGTACTTC. Translating gives CASSFPGNGNIQYF. Filled out from reference TRBV28 and TRBJ2-4, the complete variable domain reads DVKVTQSSRYLVKRTGEKVFLECVQDMDHENMFWYRQDPGLGLRLIYFSYDVKMKEKGDIPEGYSVSREKKERFSLILESASTNQTSMYLCASSFPGNGNIQYFGAGTRLSVL.

V gene TRBV20-1 combines with J gene TRBJ1-4; TRBD1 aligns across 8 bases. This CDR3 spans 15 amino acids. From germline, CDR1 is DFQATT and CDR2 SNEGSKA (reference sequence). V lost 3 bases, J lost 13 bases, and 16 bases stayed unmatched. CDR3 amino acids: CSASPQDRGGIGLFF. For the CDR3, the DNA is TGCAGTGCTAGTCCCCAAGACAGGGGAGGAATAGGACTGTTTTTT.

The rearrangement links TRBV19 to TRBJ1-1; D is perhaps TRBD1 (5 bases). V lost 4 bases and J 6 bases, leaving 15 bases between the germline ends. Germline V lookup: CDR1 LNHDA, CDR2 SQIVND (reference sequence). This CDR3 contains 14 residues. CDR3 bases: TGTGCCAGTAGTAGAGACGGGACTGTACCTGAAGCTTTCTTT. Residues: CASSRDGTVPEAFF.

This clone occurred once. This rearrangement joins TRBV5-1 to TRBJ2-2; 7 bases align to TRBD1. The CDR3 totals 14 residues. V lost 5 bases, J lost 4 bases, and 5 bases stayed unmatched. CDR1 is SGHRS, CDR2 YFSETQ, per germline. CDR3 DNA sequence: TGCGCCAGCAGGACGGGACAGTTCACCGGGGAGCTGTTTTTT. It specifies CASRTGQFTGELFF.

The chain recombines TRBV12-3 or TRBV12-4 with TRBJ1-2; D is unresolved. CDR3 length: 13 amino acids. Trimming cost V 3 bases and J 4 bases, with 9 bases left between them. CDR3 DNA: TGTGCCAGCAGTTTTCAGAGTCCCTATGGCTACACCTTC. This codes for CASSFQSPYGYTF.

The rearrangement uses TRBV19 and TRBJ2-7; maybe TRBD1 (6 bases). Trimming stripped 5 bases from V and 2 bases from J, with 10 bases between. The CDR3 runs to 13 residues. Germline V gene data show CDR1 as LNHDA and CDR2 as SQIVND (reference sequence). The CDR3 DNA follows: TGTGCCAGTAGTCCAGGGGAAACCTACGAGCAGTACTTC. It is translated as CASSPGETYEQYF.

The chain links TRBV7-2 to TRBJ2-2, with D uncertain. The V gene's germline CDR1 is SGHTA and CDR2 FQGNSA. There are 14 residues in the CDR3. Trimming stripped 1 base from V and 2 bases from J, with 5 bases between. For the CDR3, the DNA is TGTGCCAGCAGCTTAGAGGTTAACACCGGGGAGCTGTTTTTT. Residues: CASSLEVNTGELFF. Complete variable domain (other parts from reference TRBV7-2 and TRBJ2-2): GAGVSQSPSNKVTEKGKDVELRCDPISGHTALYWYRQSLGQGLEFLIYFQGNSAPDKSGLPSDRFSAERTGGSVSTLTIQRTQQEDSAVYLCASSLEVNTGELFFGEGSRLTVL.

The V and J genes are TRBV19 and TRBJ1-2, with a weak D call TRBD1 (6 bases). V dropped 6 bases and J dropped 3 bases, with 17 bases sitting between them. The CDR3 runs to 15 residues. Germline CDR1 reads LNHDA; CDR2 reads SQIVND (reference sequence). For the CDR3, the DNA is TGTGCCAGTAGGAAGGGGGGTCCAGGGGACTATGGCTACACCTTC. Its translation is CASRKGGPGDYGYTF.

J is TRBJ2-7 and V is TRBV11-1, with TRBD1 identical over 7 bases. CDR3 length: 12 residues. Germline V CDR1 and CDR2: SGHAT, FQDESV (reference sequence). V shed 4 bases and J 9 bases; nucleotides not matched to a gene: 6. The CDR3 nucleotides are TGTGCCAGCAGCTGGGACAGCTCGAGGCAGTACTTC. Protein: CASSWDSSRQYF.

Only a few counts were recorded for this clone. The chain employs TRBV11-2 and TRBJ2-7, with D perhaps TRBD1 (5 bases). The V end lost 0 bases, the J end lost 6 bases, and 9 bases lay between the germline ends. This CDR3 comprises 13 residues. In germline, CDR1 is SGHAT, CDR2 FQNNGV. CDR3 region: CASSLDLQGEQYF. CDR3 nucleotides: TGTGCCAGCAGCTTAGATCTCCAGGGCGAGCAGTACTTC.

The V gene is TRBV9, the J gene TRBJ2-2, with a weak D call TRBD2 (8 bases). V dropped 7 bases and J dropped 6 bases, with 22 bases sitting between them. Germline CDR1 and CDR2: SGDLS and YYNGEE. The CDR3 extends over 16 amino acids. The CDR3 reads CASSDRDPGGAGELFF. CDR3 coding DNA: TGTGCCAGCTCCGACAGGGATCCCGGGGGGGCCGGGGAGCTGTTTTTT.

The gene calls are TRBV3-1 (or the pseudogene TRBV3-2) and TRBJ2-5; D remains ambiguous. With 4 bases removed from V and 4 bases from J, the gap between germline ends came to 16 bases. Germline CDR1 reads LGHDT; CDR2 reads YNNKEL (reference sequence). The CDR3 is made up of 15 amino acids. The CDR3 nucleotides read TGTGCCAGCAGCCGTAAAACTGGGCCGGGAGAGACCCAGTACTTC. It codes for CASSRKTGPGETQYF.

The rearrangement uses TRBV6-5 and TRBJ1-5; no clear D gene. The CDR3 sequence is 13 residues long. Germline values: CDR1 MNHEY, CDR2 SVGAGI. V was trimmed by 4 bases and J by 1 base, leaving 5 bases between them. The chain's CDR3 is CASSFGSNQPQHF. CDR3 DNA: TGTGCCAGCAGTTTCGGCAGCAATCAGCCCCAGCATTTT.

The V gene is TRBV6-5, the J gene TRBJ1-4; D is unresolved. This CDR3 comprises 14 residues. V gave up 4 bases and J gave up 1 base, with 7 bases separating them. Germline V gene lookup returns CDR1 MNHEY and CDR2 SVGAGI. CDR3 residues: CASSSTRTNEKLFF. In DNA form, the CDR3 reads TGTGCCAGCAGTTCTACACGAACTAATGAAAAACTGTTTTTT.

The chain recombines TRBV7-2 with TRBJ1-6; D call uncertain. CDR3 size: 15 residues. V lost 1 base and J lost 9, with 13 bases in between. The germline V gene encodes CDR1 SGHTA and CDR2 FQGNSA. Written as DNA, the CDR3 is TGTGCCAGCAGCTTAGATCGGTCCTCGGTTTCACCCCTCCACTTT. Its translation: CASSLDRSSVSPLHF.

This rearrangement joins TRBV19 to TRBJ1-1, with D uncertain. From germline, CDR1 is LNHDA and CDR2 SQIVND (reference sequence). CDR3 length: 14 amino acids. The germline V and J ends were trimmed by 3 bases and 0 bases, with 8 bases remaining between them. In DNA, the CDR3 is TGTGCCAGTAGTATGGGAGGGATGAACACTGAAGCTTTCTTT. Its translation: CASSMGGMNTEAFF.